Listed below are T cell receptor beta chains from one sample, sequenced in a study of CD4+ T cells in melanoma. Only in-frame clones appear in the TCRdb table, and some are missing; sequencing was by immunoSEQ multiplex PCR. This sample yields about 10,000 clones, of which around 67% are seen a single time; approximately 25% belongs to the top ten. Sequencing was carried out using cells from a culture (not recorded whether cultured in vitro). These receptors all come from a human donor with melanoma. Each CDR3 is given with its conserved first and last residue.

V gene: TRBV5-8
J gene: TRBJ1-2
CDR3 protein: CASSLETGANYGYTF

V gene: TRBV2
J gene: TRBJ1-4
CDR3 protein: CASSALAQGATNEKLFF

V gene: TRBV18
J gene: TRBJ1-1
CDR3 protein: CASSSGRGMNTEAFF

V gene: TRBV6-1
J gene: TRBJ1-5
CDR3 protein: CASSEGRGGPDSNQPQHF

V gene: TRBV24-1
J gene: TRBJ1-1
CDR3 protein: CATSDSAGHEAFF

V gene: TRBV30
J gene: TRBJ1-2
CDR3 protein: CAFPRGGPLYGYTF

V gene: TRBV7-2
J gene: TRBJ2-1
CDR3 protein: CASSFTGTPTTYNEQFF

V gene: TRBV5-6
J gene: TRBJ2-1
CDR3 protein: CASSLVSGGRNEQFF

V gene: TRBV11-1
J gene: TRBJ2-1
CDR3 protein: CASSLRDNEQFF

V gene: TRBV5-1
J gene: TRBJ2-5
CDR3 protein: CASSLVPQETQYF